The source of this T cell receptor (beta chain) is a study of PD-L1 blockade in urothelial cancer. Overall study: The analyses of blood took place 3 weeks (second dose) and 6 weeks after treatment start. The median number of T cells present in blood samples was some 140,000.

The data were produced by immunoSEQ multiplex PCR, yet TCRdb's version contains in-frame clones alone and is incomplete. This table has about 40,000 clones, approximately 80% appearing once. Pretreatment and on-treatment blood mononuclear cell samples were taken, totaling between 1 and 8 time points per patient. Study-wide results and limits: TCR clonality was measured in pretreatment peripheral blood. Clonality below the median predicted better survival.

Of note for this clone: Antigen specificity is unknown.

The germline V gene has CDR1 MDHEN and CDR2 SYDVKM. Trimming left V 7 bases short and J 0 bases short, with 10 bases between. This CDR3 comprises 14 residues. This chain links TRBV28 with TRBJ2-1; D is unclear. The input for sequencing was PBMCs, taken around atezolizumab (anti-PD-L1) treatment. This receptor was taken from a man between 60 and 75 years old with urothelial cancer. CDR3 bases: TGTGCCAGCATTGGGCTTTCCTCCTACAATGAGCAGTTCTTC. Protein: CASIGLSSYNEQFF. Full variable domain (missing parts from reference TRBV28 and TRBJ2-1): DVKVTQSSRYLVKRTGEKVFLECVQDMDHENMFWYRQDPGLGLRLIYFSYDVKMKEKGDIPEGYSVSREKKERFSLILESASTNQTSMYLCASIGLSSYNEQFFGPGTRLTVL.